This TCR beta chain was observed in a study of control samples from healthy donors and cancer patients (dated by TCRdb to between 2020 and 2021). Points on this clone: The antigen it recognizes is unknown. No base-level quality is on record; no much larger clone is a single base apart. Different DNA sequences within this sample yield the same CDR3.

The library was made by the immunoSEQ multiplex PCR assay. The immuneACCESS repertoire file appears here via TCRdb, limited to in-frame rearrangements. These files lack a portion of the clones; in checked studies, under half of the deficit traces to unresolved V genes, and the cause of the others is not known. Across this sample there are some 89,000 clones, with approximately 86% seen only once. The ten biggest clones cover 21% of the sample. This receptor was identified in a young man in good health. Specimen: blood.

CDR3 sequence: CASSLDRANYGYTF. The bases are TGTGCCAGCAGCCTGGACAGGGCTAACTATGGCTACACCTTC. The chain links TRBV5-4 with TRBJ1-2, with 8 middle bases fitting TRBD1. CDR1 and CDR2, per the germline V gene (reference sequence), are SGHNT and YYREEE. The cysteine opens and the phenylalanine closes a CDR3 of 14 amino acids. The entry retains the CDR3 DNA only, 42 bases that are in frame from base 1. V lost 4 bases and J lost 0 bases, and the count of bases not matched to a germline gene is 2.